This T cell receptor (beta chain) emerged from a study of blood T cell repertoires in COVID-19. This CDR3 region has 14 residues. The V gene end was trimmed by 5 bases and the J gene end by 2 bases; junction bases not matched to a gene: 6. CDR1 and CDR2 (germline): SGHRS, YFSETQ. Profiling relied on immunoSEQ multiplex PCR, and the TCRdb table lists in-frame clones only, not all of them. The sample records 150,000 to 200,000 clones, about 81% being singletons. The sequenced material came from peripheral blood. The chain joins TRBV5-1 to TRBJ2-7; 8 bases map to TRBD2. The receptor comes from a woman at least 80 years old with COVID-19, enrolled during active disease. This CDR3 is CASSPRGGTYEQYF. The CDR3 DNA reads as TGCGCCAGCAGTCCCCGGGGGGGCACCTACGAGCAGTACTTC.